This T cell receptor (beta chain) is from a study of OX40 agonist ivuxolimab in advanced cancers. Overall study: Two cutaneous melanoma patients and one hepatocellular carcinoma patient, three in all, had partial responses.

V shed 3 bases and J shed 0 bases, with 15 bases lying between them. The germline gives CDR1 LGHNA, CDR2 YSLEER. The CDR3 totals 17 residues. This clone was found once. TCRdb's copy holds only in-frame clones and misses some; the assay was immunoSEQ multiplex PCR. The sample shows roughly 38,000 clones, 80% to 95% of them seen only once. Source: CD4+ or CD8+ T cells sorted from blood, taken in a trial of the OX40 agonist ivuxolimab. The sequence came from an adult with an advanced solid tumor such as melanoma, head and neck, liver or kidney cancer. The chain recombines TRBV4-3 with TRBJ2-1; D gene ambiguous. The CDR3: CASSQEVAPSSYNEQFF. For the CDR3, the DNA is TGCGCCAGCAGCCAGGAAGTAGCACCGAGCTCCTACAATGAGCAGTTCTTC.